By share of the sample, the clone carrying this TCR beta chain is large. V shed 7 bases and J shed 1 base, with 16 bases lying between them. CDR1 is SNHLY, CDR2 FYNNEI, per germline. There are 15 residues in the CDR3. This sample stems from a study of regulatory T cells in long-lasting Graves disease. Each CDR3 protein gets one entry after TCRdb re-called the reads with MiXCR. The sample lists fewer than 2,000 distinct CDR3 sequences; approximately 84% were seen once. The TCR library was prepared using RNA isolated from PBMCs. The specimen comprised peripheral blood mononuclear cells (PBMCs), sampled with antithyroid drug treatment, in newly diagnosed or persistent Graves disease (not recorded which). The chain carries TRBV2 and TRBJ2-5, with a tentative D call TRBD2 (6 bases). This sequence originates from a woman aged 18-30 years with Graves disease. The CDR3 DNA is TGTGCCAGCACAGAGGCGGGACTTCTCCAAGAGACCCAGTACTTC. Its translation: CASTEAGLLQETQYF.